What follows are 12 T cell receptor beta chains derived from one specimen sequenced in a study of T cell repertoires in cytomegalovirus infection. MiXCR, run by TCRdb on the reads, gives a single entry per CDR3 protein. This repertoire shows nearly 650,000 distinct CDR3 sequences, 20% to 25% found once; its top ten account for 8%. The material sequenced was CD8+ T cells from PBMCs. These receptors were obtained from a human donor in good health (CMV status not recorded). Some clones in this sample may be carry-over from other donors' samples.

This clonotype was picked up a small number of times. This chain connects TRBV28 to TRBJ1-2; D call uncertain. V gave up 7 bases and J gave up 0 bases, with 15 bases separating them. Germline V gives CDR1 MDHEN, CDR2 SYDVKM. The CDR3 sequence is 15 residues long. The CDR3 nucleotides read TGTGCCAGCACTCGCCCCAAGGTTACTAACTATGGCTACACCTTC. This sequence encodes CASTRPKVTNYGYTF.

This clonotype was detected ten times or more. The genes are TRBV12-3 or TRBV12-4 and TRBJ2-3; unclear D gene. V was clipped by 5 bases and J by 2 bases, with 14 bases between them. CDR3 length equals 15 residues. CDR3 protein: CASSPELYPTDTQYF. In DNA form, the CDR3 reads TGTGCCAGCAGTCCGGAATTATACCCCACAGATACGCAGTATTTT.

This clonotype was detected ten times or more. CDR3 protein: CSVPGQGAHGYTF. The DNA of the CDR3 is TGCAGCGTCCCGGGACAGGGGGCGCATGGCTACACCTTC. This chain links TRBV29-1 with TRBJ1-2; 12 nucleotides match TRBD1. Germline CDR1 reads SQVTM; CDR2 reads ANQGSEA. V lost 6 bases and J lost 6; bases outside the gene matches: 5. This CDR3 is 13 amino acids long.

This clonotype was detected many times. The chain joins TRBV7-8 to TRBJ1-5; D uncertain. The CDR3 has 14 residues. Germline-derived CDR1 and CDR2 are SGHVS and FQNEAQ. V was trimmed by 3 bases and J by 5 bases, leaving 11 bases between them. The CDR3 sequence: CASSLGSRDQPQHF. CDR3 DNA sequence: TGTGCCAGCAGCTTGGGCAGTCGAGATCAGCCCCAGCATTTT. Full variable domain (missing parts from reference TRBV7-8 and TRBJ1-5): GAGVSQSPRYKVAKRGQDVALRCDPISGHVSLFWYQQALGQGPEFLTYFQNEAQLDKSGLPSDRFFAERPEGSVSTLKIQRTQQEDSAVYLCASSLGSRDQPQHFGDGTRLSIL.

This clonotype was found a few times. The gene calls are TRBV14 and TRBJ1-1; D call uncertain. The CDR3 has 14 amino acids. V was shortened by 4 bases and J by 0 bases, with 9 bases between the two germline ends. From germline, CDR1 is SGHDN and CDR2 FVKESK. The CDR3 bases are TGTGCCAGCAGCCTCCTGGCGCTGAACACTGAAGCTTTCTTT. Encoded protein: CASSLLALNTEAFF. Combining the CDR3 with reference TRBV14 and TRBJ1-1 gives the whole variable domain EAGVTQFPSHSVIEKGQTVTLRCDPISGHDNLYWYRRVMGKEIKFLLHFVKESKQDESGMPNNRFLAERTGGTYSTLKVQPAELEDSGVYFCASSLLALNTEAFFGQGTRLTVV.

The gene calls are TRBV5-5 and TRBJ2-7; a weak D match, TRBD2 (7 bases). V dropped 1 base and J dropped 5 bases, with 13 bases sitting between them. The length of the CDR3 is 14 residues. CDR1 and CDR2 (germline): SGHKS, YYEKEE (reference sequence). DNA for the CDR3: TGTGCCAGCAGCTTGACGGGGGGCGAACACGAGCAGTACGTC. Protein sequence: CASSLTGGEHEQYV.

V gene TRBV25-1 combines with J gene TRBJ2-5; 9 bases match TRBD1. Germline-derived CDR1 and CDR2 are MGHDK and SYGVNS. Germline trimming cut 7 bases from V and 5 bases from J; bases unmatched to any gene: 5. The CDR3 loop spans 13 amino acids. In DNA form, the CDR3 reads TGTGCCAGCAACACAGGGGGCTGGGAGACCCAGTACTTC. Its protein is CASNTGGWETQYF.

This clonotype came up many times. V gene TRBV28 combines with J gene TRBJ1-6; perhaps TRBD1 as D (5 bases). V lost 1 base and J lost 11, with 15 bases in between. This CDR3 is built from 15 residues. The V gene's germline CDR1 is MDHEN and CDR2 SYDVKM. The CDR3 is CASSLSRRVHAPLHF. CDR3 DNA sequence: TGTGCCAGCAGTTTATCGCGCAGGGTCCACGCACCCCTCCACTTT.

This sequence joins TRBV5-1 and TRBJ2-7; 9 bases match TRBD1. In germline, CDR1 is SGHRS, CDR2 YFSETQ. The CDR3 extends over 14 amino acids. J was trimmed by 5 bases and V by 6 bases; bases with no gene match: 9. CDR3 DNA sequence: TGCGCCAGCACCCTCCGGGACAGGGCCCACGAGCAGTACTTC. Amino acids: CASTLRDRAHEQYF.

This clonotype was counted many times. The rearrangement joins TRBV7-6 to TRBJ2-2, with 7 bases fitting TRBD1. J gave up 3 bases and V 5 bases, and 3 bases lay outside the gene matches. The V gene's germline CDR1 is SGHVS and CDR2 FNYEAQ. This CDR3 has 14 residues. This chain's CDR3 is CASSPGQHTGELFF. Here the CDR3 DNA reads TGTGCCAGCAGCCCGGGACAGCACACCGGGGAGCTGTTTTTT.

This clonotype was counted many times. The chain is built from TRBV4-2 and TRBJ1-2; D is ambiguous. Germline lookup yields CDR1 LGHNA and CDR2 YNFKEQ. V lost 0 bases and J 0 bases, leaving 11 bases between the germline ends. This CDR3 region has 16 residues. CDR3 loop: CASSQDPSGTNYGYTF. For the CDR3, the DNA is TGTGCCAGCAGCCAAGATCCCTCCGGGACTAACTATGGCTACACCTTC.

The chain links TRBV29-1 to TRBJ1-1; D perhaps matches TRBD1 (6 bases). Between the trimmed V and J ends, which lost 3 bases and 3 bases, there was a span of 14 bases. This CDR3 has 14 residues. In germline, CDR1 is SQVTM, CDR2 ANQGSEA. CDR3 loop: CSVEEGGSHTEAFF. The CDR3 DNA reads as TGCAGCGTTGAGGAAGGGGGGTCGCACACTGAAGCTTTCTTT.